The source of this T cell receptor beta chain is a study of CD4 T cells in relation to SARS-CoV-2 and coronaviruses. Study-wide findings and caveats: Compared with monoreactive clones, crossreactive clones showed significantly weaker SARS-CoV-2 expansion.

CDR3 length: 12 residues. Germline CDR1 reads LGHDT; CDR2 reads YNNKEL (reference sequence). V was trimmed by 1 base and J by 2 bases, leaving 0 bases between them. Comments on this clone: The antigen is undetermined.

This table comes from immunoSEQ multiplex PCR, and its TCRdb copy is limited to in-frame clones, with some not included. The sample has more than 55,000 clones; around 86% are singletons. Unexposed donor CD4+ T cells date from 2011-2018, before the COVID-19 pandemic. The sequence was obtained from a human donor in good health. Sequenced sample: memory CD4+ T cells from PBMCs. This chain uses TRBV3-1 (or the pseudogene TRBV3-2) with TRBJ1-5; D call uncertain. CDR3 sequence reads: CASSQGNQPQHF. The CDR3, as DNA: TGTGCCAGCAGCCAAGGCAATCAGCCCCAGCATTTT.